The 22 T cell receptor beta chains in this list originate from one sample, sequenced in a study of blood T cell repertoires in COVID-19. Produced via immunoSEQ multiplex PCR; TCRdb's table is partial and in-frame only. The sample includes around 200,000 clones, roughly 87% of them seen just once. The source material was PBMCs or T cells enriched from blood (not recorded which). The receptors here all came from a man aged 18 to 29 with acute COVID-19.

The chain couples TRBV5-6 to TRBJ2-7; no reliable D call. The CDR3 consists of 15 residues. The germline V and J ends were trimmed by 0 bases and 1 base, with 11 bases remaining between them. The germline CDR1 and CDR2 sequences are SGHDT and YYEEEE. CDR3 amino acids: CASSLVIQSSYEQYF. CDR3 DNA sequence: TGTGCCAGCAGCTTGGTCATACAGTCTTCCTACGAGCAGTACTTC.

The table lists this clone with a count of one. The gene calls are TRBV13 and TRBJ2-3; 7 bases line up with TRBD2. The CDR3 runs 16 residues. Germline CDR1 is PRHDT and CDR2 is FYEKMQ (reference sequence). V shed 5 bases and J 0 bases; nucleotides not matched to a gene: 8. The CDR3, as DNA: TGTGCCAGCAGCCACGGACTAGTTCCTAGCACAGATACGCAGTATTTT. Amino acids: CASSHGLVPSTDTQYF.

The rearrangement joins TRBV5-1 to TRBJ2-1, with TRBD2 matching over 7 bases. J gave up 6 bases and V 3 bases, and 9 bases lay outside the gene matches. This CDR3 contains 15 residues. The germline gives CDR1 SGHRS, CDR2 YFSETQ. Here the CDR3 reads CASSWTGGGGNEQFF. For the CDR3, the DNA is TGCGCCAGCAGCTGGACGGGCGGGGGTGGCAATGAGCAGTTCTTC.

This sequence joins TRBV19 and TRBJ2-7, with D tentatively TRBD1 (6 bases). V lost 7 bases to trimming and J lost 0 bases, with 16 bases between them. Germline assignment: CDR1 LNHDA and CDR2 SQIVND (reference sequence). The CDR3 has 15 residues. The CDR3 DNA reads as TGTGCCAGTACCATCGAGGGACACTTCTCCTACGAGCAGTACTTC. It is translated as CASTIEGHFSYEQYF. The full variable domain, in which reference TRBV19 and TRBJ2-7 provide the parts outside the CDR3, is DGGITQSPKYLFRKEGQNVTLSCEQNLNHDAMYWYRQDPGQGLRLIYYSQIVNDFQKGDIAEGYSVSREKKESFPLTVTSAQKNPTAFYLCASTIEGHFSYEQYFGPGTRLTVT.

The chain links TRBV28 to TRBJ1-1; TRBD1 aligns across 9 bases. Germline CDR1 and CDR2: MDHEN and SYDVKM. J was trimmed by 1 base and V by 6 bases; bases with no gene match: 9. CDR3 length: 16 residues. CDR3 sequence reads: CASRTPGQGENTEAFF. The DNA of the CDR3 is TGTGCCAGCAGGACCCCGGGACAGGGAGAGAACACTGAAGCTTTCTTT.

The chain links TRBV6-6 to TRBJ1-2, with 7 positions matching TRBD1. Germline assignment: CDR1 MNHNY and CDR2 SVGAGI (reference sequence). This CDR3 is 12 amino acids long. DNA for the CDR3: TGTGCTCAGGGGGGTCCTAACTATGGCTACACCTTC. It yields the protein CAQGGPNYGYTF.

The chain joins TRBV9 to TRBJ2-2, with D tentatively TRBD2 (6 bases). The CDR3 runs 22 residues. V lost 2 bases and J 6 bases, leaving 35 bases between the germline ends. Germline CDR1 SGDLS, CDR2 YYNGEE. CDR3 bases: TGTGCCAGCAGCGTCCAATACAAGGTGGAGGGTCAGTCGAAAGTCGGGTCCGGGGAGCTGTTTTTT. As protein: CASSVQYKVEGQSKVGSGELFF. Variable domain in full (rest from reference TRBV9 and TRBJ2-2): DSGVTQTPKHLITATGQRVTLRCSPRSGDLSVYWYQQSLDQGLQFLIQYYNGEERAKGNILERFSAQQFPDLHSELNLSSLELGDSALYFCASSVQYKVEGQSKVGSGELFFGEGSRLTVL.

The CDR3, as DNA: TGTGCCAGCAGTTCTCGGGTAGCGGGAGCTTTAATCAATGAGCAGTTCTTC. This codes for CASSSRVAGALINEQFF. The chain links TRBV28 to TRBJ2-1; 9 nucleotides line up with TRBD2. Unmatched junction bases numbered 13, after V lost 4 bases and J lost 6 bases. The germline gives CDR1 MDHEN, CDR2 SYDVKM. This CDR3 comprises 17 residues.

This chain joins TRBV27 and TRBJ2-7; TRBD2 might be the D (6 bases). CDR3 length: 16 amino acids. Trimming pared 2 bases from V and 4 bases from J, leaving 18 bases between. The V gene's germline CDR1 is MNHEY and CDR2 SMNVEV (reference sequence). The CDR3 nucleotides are TGTGCCAGCAGTTTAGCCGACCCTGTGGGAGGTTACGAGCAGTACTTC. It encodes CASSLADPVGGYEQYF.

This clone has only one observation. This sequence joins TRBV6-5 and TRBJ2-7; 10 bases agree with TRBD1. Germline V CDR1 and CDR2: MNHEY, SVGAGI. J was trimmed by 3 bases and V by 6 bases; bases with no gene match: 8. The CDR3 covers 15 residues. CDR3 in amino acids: CASSSSGTGVYEQYF. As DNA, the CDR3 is TGTGCCAGCAGCTCGTCCGGGACAGGGGTCTACGAGCAGTACTTC.

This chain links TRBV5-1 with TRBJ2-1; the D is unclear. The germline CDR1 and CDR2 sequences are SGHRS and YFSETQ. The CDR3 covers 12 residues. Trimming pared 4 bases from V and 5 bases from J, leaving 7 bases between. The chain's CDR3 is CASSGGNNEQFF. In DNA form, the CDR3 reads TGCGCCAGCAGCGGCGGCAACAATGAGCAGTTCTTC.

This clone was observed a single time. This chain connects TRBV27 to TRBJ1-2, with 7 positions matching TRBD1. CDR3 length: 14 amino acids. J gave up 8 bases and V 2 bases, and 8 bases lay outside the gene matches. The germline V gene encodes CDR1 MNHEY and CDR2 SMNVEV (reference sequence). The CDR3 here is CASSLNRDSWGYTF. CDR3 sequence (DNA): TGTGCCAGCAGTTTAAACCGGGACAGTTGGGGCTACACCTTC.

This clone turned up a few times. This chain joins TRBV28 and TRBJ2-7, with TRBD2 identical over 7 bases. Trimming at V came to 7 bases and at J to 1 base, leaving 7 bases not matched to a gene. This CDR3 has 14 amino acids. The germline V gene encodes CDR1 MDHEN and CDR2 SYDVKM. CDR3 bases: TGTGCCAGCACCTCCTTAGCGGGTTCCTACGAGCAGTACTTC. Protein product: CASTSLAGSYEQYF.

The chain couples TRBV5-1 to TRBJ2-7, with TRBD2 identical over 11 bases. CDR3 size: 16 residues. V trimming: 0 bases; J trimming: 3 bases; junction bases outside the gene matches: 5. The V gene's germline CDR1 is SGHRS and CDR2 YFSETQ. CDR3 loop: CASSLAGGLAVYEQYF. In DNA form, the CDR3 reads TGCGCCAGCAGCTTGGCCGGGGGACTAGCGGTCTACGAGCAGTACTTC.

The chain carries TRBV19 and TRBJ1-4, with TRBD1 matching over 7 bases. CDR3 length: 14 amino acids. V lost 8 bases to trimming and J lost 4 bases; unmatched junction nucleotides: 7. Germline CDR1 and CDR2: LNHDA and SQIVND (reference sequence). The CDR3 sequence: CASATGDLNEKLFF. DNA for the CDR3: TGTGCCAGTGCCACAGGGGACCTTAATGAAAAACTGTTTTTT.

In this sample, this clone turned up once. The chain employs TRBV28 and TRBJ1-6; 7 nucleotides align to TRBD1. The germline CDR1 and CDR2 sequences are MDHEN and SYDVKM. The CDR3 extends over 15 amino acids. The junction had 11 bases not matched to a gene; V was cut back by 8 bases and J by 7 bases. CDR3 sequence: CASAQADRVNSPLHF. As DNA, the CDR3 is TGTGCCAGCGCCCAAGCCGACAGGGTGAATTCACCCCTCCACTTT.

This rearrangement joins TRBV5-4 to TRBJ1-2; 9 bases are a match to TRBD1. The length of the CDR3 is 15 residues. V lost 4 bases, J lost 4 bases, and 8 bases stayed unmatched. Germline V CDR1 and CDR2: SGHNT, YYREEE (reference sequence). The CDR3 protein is CASSARDRAIYGYTF. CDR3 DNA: TGTGCCAGCAGCGCTAGGGACAGGGCGATCTATGGCTACACCTTC.

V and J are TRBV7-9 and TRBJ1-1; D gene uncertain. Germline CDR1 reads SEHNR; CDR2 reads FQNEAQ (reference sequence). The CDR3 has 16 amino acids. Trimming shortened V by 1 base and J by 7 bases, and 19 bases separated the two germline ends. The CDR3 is CASSLEAGVINGEAFF. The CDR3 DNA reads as TGTGCCAGCAGCTTAGAGGCAGGTGTAATCAACGGTGAAGCTTTCTTT.

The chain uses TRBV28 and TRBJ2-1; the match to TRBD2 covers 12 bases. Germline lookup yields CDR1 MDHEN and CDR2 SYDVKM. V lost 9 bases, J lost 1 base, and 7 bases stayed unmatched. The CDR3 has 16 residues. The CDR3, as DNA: TGTGCCAGGTGGCTAGCGGGAGGGTCTTCCTACAATGAGCAGTTCTTC. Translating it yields CARWLAGGSSYNEQFF.

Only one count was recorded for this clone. The CDR3: CATSDPGGPGDEQFF. CDR3 DNA sequence: TGTGCCACCAGTGACCCGGGAGGGCCAGGGGATGAGCAGTTCTTC. The chain combines TRBV24-1 with TRBJ2-1, with TRBD2 identical over 8 bases. CDR1 is KGHDR, CDR2 SFDVKD, per germline. CDR3 length equals 15 residues. V was pared by 4 bases and J by 8 bases, with 9 bases of the junction left unmatched.

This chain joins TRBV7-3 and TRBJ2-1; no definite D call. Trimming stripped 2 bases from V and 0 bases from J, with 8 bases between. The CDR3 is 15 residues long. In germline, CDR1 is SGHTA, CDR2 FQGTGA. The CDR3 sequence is CASSLPGSSYNEQFF. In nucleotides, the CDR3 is TGTGCCAGCAGCTTACCGGGTAGCTCCTACAATGAGCAGTTCTTC.

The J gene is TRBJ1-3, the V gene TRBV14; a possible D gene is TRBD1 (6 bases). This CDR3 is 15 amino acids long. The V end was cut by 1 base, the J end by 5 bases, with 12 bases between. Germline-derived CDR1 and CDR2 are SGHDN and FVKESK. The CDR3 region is CASSQAGGTRNTIYF. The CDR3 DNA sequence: TGTGCCAGCAGCCAAGCGGGGGGCACGCGAAACACCATATATTTT.